The 13 T cell receptor beta chains reported below all come from one sample, sequenced in a study of T cells in Graves' hyperthyroidism and ophthalmopathy (dated by TCRdb to about 2019). The library was built by means of multiplex PCR. For sequencing, an Illumina HiSeq 2000 was employed. The TCR beta CDR3 regions were amplified from the RNA transcripts. For the first round of RT-PCR on the TCR CDR3, the HTBI primer set was used together with the Qiagen OneStep RT-PCR kit. The raw public data were reprocessed by TCRdb itself: fastp quality trimming at Q25, MiXCR clonotype calling, in-frame beta chains only. CDR3 protein duplicates are merged, each entry listing the most common genes and DNA. Within this sample are fewer than 700,000 distinct CDR3 sequences, with about a sixth of them counted one time only. The leading ten clones occupy approximately 15% of the sample. Sequencing was performed on blood. These receptors all come from a woman under 30 with Graves' ophthalmopathy.

This clonotype occurred a few times. The chain links TRBV20-1 to TRBJ2-5; 11 nucleotides align to TRBD2. The germline V gene has CDR1 DFQATT and CDR2 SNEGSKA (reference sequence). The CDR3 spans 15 residues. Trimming at V came to 3 bases and at J to 5 bases, leaving 8 bases not matched to a gene. CDR3 sequence (DNA): TGCAGTGCTAGGGCCCTAGCGGGAGGTTTGGAGACCCAGTACTTC. Amino acids: CSARALAGGLETQYF.

In this sample, this clonotype turned up many times. The rearrangement uses TRBV11-3 and TRBJ2-1, with 11 bases fitting TRBD1. The length of the CDR3 is 16 residues. Trimming took 0 bases from V and 3 from J; bases not matched to a gene: 1. Germline V CDR1 and CDR2: SGHNT, YENEEA. CDR3 nucleotide sequence: TGTGCCAGCAGCTTAGAAGGGACAGGGGGCTACAATGAGCAGTTCTTC. This gives the protein CASSLEGTGGYNEQFF.

In the case of this clonotype: A clone one base away is much larger, so this may be a read error. V usage is TRBV27 and J usage is TRBJ1-1; D may be TRBD1 (6 bases). The CDR3 sequence is 16 residues long. CDR1 and CDR2 (germline): MNHEY, SMNVEV (reference sequence). Here the CDR3 reads CASSPLSGTQNTEASF. The CDR3 nucleotides read TGTGCCAGCAGCCCACTCTCCGGGACACAGAACACTGAAGCTTCCTTT.

This clonotype was recorded at least ten times. The rearrangement uses TRBV28 and TRBJ2-7, with D maybe TRBD1 (5 bases). CDR3 size: 13 residues. V was pared by 6 bases and J by 1 base, with 10 bases between. Germline V gene sequence: CDR1 MDHEN, CDR2 SYDVKM. CDR3 in DNA: TGTGCCAGCAGCGACAAGGGGTCCTACGAGCAGTACTTC. Translated, it gives CASSDKGSYEQYF.

The V call is TRBV6-5, the J call TRBJ2-1, with D unclear. Trimming stripped 2 bases from V and 2 bases from J, with 10 bases between. The CDR3 sequence is 15 residues long. Germline V CDR1 and CDR2: MNHEY, SVGAGI. CDR3 in DNA: TGTGCCAGCAGTTACGGGGAACTCGCCTACAATGAGCAGTTCTTC. Its protein is CASSYGELAYNEQFF.

This clonotype was seen many times. The chain joins TRBV20-1 to TRBJ1-6, with TRBD1 as a possible D gene (6 bases). V gave up 6 bases and J gave up 5 bases, with 14 bases separating them. This CDR3 comprises 14 residues. Germline CDR1 is DFQATT and CDR2 is SNEGSKA (reference sequence). The CDR3 spells CSAPTGNNNSPLHF. The CDR3 DNA follows: TGCAGTGCCCCGACAGGCAACAATAATTCACCCCTCCACTTT.

This clonotype was picked up many times. J is TRBJ1-1 and V is TRBV30; the D gene is possibly TRBD1 (6 bases). Germline CDR1 reads GTSNPN; CDR2 reads SVGIG (reference sequence). The length of the CDR3 is 14 residues. The V end lost 2 bases, the J end lost 4 bases, and 14 bases lay between the germline ends. CDR3 nucleotide sequence: TGTGCCTGGAGTCCCGAACAGGGTCCCACTGAAGCTTTCTTT. It encodes CAWSPEQGPTEAFF.

This clonotype was seen ten or more times. The chain joins TRBV18 to TRBJ2-5; D is ambiguous. CDR3 length equals 15 residues. Germline values: CDR1 KGHSH, CDR2 LQKENI. V lost 0 bases and J 5 bases, leaving 13 bases between the germline ends. DNA of the CDR3: TGTGCCAGCTCACCACCTGGGCAGAGTTGGGAGACCCAGTACTTC. This translates into CASSPPGQSWETQYF.

This clonotype was detected a few times. The J gene is TRBJ1-1, the V gene TRBV9, with D tentatively TRBD1 (6 bases). The CDR3 totals 15 residues. Germline-derived CDR1 and CDR2 are SGDLS and YYNGEE. V dropped 0 bases and J dropped 5 bases, with 14 bases sitting between them. CDR3 sequence: CASSVGGGRGTEAFF. The CDR3 DNA follows: TGTGCCAGCAGCGTAGGCGGGGGGCGAGGTACTGAAGCTTTCTTT.

Ten or more counts support this clonotype. The rearrangement joins TRBV29-1 to TRBJ2-3, with 12 positions matching TRBD1. Losses at the gene ends were 6 bases for V and 0 bases for J; bases not matched to a gene: 10. This CDR3 is built from 17 residues. The germline V gene has CDR1 SQVTM and CDR2 ANQGSEA. The CDR3 reads CSVLTGTGGRSTDTQYF. CDR3 sequence (DNA): TGCAGCGTACTAACCGGGACAGGGGGCCGTAGCACAGATACGCAGTATTTT.

This clonotype has just a few counts. The rearrangement uses TRBV19 and TRBJ2-1, with D maybe TRBD2 (5 bases). V was shortened by 3 bases and J by 0 bases, with 12 bases between the two germline ends. CDR3 length: 16 amino acids. The germline V gene encodes CDR1 LNHDA and CDR2 SQIVND (reference sequence). Here the CDR3 DNA reads TGTGCCAGTAGTATCTCGGACGCGGGCTCCTACAATGAGCAGTTCTTC. This translates into CASSISDAGSYNEQFF.

This clonotype was detected a few times. The gene calls are TRBV28 and TRBJ1-4; TRBD1 is a possible D gene (5 bases). Germline-derived CDR1 and CDR2 are MDHEN and SYDVKM. The V and J ends lost 11 bases and 4 bases respectively, with 14 bases between them. The CDR3 sequence is 13 residues long. The CDR3 DNA is TGTGCCGCGGGGGAGATGAGTAATGAAAAACTGTTTTTT. Protein sequence: CAAGEMSNEKLFF.

Many counts were recorded for this clonotype. The V and J genes are TRBV7-3 and TRBJ2-5, with 8 positions matching TRBD2. The V and J ends lost 3 bases and 4 bases, in that order; junction bases with no gene match: 4. This CDR3 is built from 14 residues. Germline assignment: CDR1 SGHTA and CDR2 FQGTGA. CDR3 sequence (DNA): TGTGCCAGCAGCTTGACGGGGGGGCTAGAGACCCAGTACTTC. Translating gives CASSLTGGLETQYF.